Each of the 16 T cell receptor beta chains below was sequenced from the same sample in a study of identical twins. Each CDR3 protein is one row after TCRdb ran MiXCR on the 5' RACE reads. The sample has hundreds of thousands of distinct CDR3 sequences, 9% to 15% seen once. This sample also belongs to another study, concerning yellow fever vaccine responses in identical twins.

Sequenced sample: PBMCs. The receptor source for this set is a woman aged 18-35 years in good health.

This clonotype was seen a handful of times. This chain uses TRBV20-1 with TRBJ2-3; 9 bases agree with TRBD1. Per germline, CDR1 DFQATT and CDR2 SNEGSKA (reference sequence). This CDR3 contains 15 residues. Germline trimming cut 5 bases from V and 4 bases from J; bases unmatched to any gene: 10. The CDR3 here is CSARGPGQGPDTQYF. CDR3 DNA: TGCAGTGCTCGTGGACCGGGACAGGGCCCAGATACGCAGTATTTT.

This clonotype turned up a few times. V is TRBV2 and J is TRBJ2-1; the D call may be TRBD1 or TRBD2 (6 bases each). Per the germline V gene, CDR1 is SNHLY and CDR2 is FYNNEI. This CDR3 has 14 residues. V was cut by 7 bases and J by 6 bases, with 16 bases left in between. The DNA for the CDR3 is TGTGCCAGCACATGGGGGGCGATCGGCAATGAGCAGTTCTTC. The encoded protein is CASTWGAIGNEQFF.

The rearrangement uses TRBV6-1 and TRBJ1-5, with TRBD1 as a possible D gene (6 bases). The germline V and J ends were trimmed by 5 bases and 2 bases, with 13 bases remaining between them. This CDR3 region has 15 residues. Germline assignment: CDR1 MNHNS and CDR2 SASEGT. This CDR3 reads CASSPRDTRNQPQHF. CDR3 DNA: TGTGCCAGCAGTCCCCGGGACACCCGCAATCAGCCCCAGCATTTT.

The chain uses TRBV12-3 or TRBV12-4 and TRBJ1-1; 8 nucleotides agree with TRBD1. The junction had 5 bases not matched to a gene; V was cut back by 1 base and J by 7 bases. This CDR3 is built from 14 residues. This CDR3 is CASSLGTGNGEAFF. For the CDR3, the DNA is TGTGCCAGCAGTTTAGGGACAGGGAACGGTGAAGCTTTCTTT.

In this sample, this clonotype turned up many times. The chain has TRBV20-1 and TRBJ2-7; 8 bases are a match to TRBD1. Germline values: CDR1 DFQATT, CDR2 SNEGSKA (reference sequence). Trimming took 2 bases from V and 5 from J; bases not matched to a gene: 8. CDR3 size: 14 residues. The DNA of the CDR3 is TGCAGTGCTAGATCCGACAGGGGCTTCCACGAGCAGTACTTC. Translated, it gives CSARSDRGFHEQYF.

The V gene is TRBV29-1, the J gene TRBJ2-1, with a tentative D call TRBD1 (5 bases). V dropped 3 bases and J dropped 3 bases, with 18 bases sitting between them. Germline lookup yields CDR1 SQVTM and CDR2 ANQGSEA. The CDR3 spans 16 residues. CDR3: CSVEGLGQGFYNEQFF. The CDR3 bases are TGCAGCGTTGAGGGGTTGGGGCAGGGCTTCTACAATGAGCAGTTCTTC.

This clonotype was seen a few times. The chain carries TRBV20-1 and TRBJ1-1; 7 positions agree with TRBD1. V lost 6 bases and J lost 0; bases outside the gene matches: 7. The CDR3 extends over 14 amino acids. The germline gives CDR1 DFQATT, CDR2 SNEGSKA (reference sequence). The CDR3: CSADEGQMNTEAFF. CDR3 coding DNA: TGCAGTGCGGACGAGGGACAGATGAACACTGAAGCTTTCTTT.

This clonotype was recorded at least ten times. The CDR3 loop is CSVRNRGGKGNEQFF. The CDR3 region has the DNA TGCAGCGTCAGAAATCGGGGGGGCAAGGGCAATGAGCAGTTCTTC. The chain links TRBV29-1 to TRBJ2-1, with 8 bases aligning to TRBD2. Germline V gives CDR1 SQVTM, CDR2 ANQGSEA. CDR3 length equals 15 residues. V dropped 6 bases and J dropped 6; count of bases not matched to a gene: 13.

This clonotype was picked up a small number of times. The chain is built from TRBV7-3 and TRBJ2-3; D remains unclear. Germline V gives CDR1 SGHTA, CDR2 FQGTGA. The CDR3 has 17 amino acids. Between the trimmed V and J ends, which lost 5 bases and 0 bases, there was a span of 18 bases. Written as DNA, the CDR3 is TGTGCCAGCAGCCTCCCCCCCGGCAGCCAAAGCACAGATACGCAGTATTTT. It encodes CASSLPPGSQSTDTQYF. The complete variable domain, with remaining parts taken from reference TRBV7-3 and TRBJ2-3, reads GAGVSQTPSNKVTEKGKYVELRCDPISGHTALYWYRQSLGQGPEFLIYFQGTGAADDSGLPNDRFFAVRPEGSVSTLKIQRTERGDSAVYLCASSLPPGSQSTDTQYFGPGTRLTVL.

This clonotype appeared a few times. J is TRBJ2-5 and V is TRBV5-1, with 8 bases matching TRBD2. This CDR3 region has 16 residues. Germline trimming cut 3 bases from V and 5 bases from J; bases unmatched to any gene: 12. Germline V CDR1 and CDR2: SGHRS, YFSETQ. CDR3 sequence (DNA): TGCGCCAGCAGCTCGGGAGGGGTCTCTATGGGCGAGACCCAGTACTTC. Protein product: CASSSGGVSMGETQYF.

This clonotype occurred a few times. This chain joins TRBV12-3 or TRBV12-4 and TRBJ2-4, with 7 bases matching TRBD2. This CDR3 has 20 residues. The V segment lost 5 bases and the J segment 6 bases; nucleotides outside the gene matches: 25. CDR3 sequence: CASSPGSGGEGGSLGNIQYF. In DNA, the CDR3 is TGTGCCAGCAGTCCCGGCTCTGGGGGGGAGGGCGGGTCCCTAGGAAACATTCAGTACTTC.

The chain links TRBV5-8 to TRBJ2-1; TRBD2 agrees at 10 bases. The CDR3 spans 15 residues. The V and J ends lost 4 bases and 9 bases, in that order; junction bases with no gene match: 10. Germline V lookup: CDR1 SGHTS, CDR2 YDEGEE. The CDR3 protein is CASSPSGGALREQFF. CDR3 bases: TGTGCCAGCAGCCCAAGCGGGGGGGCGTTGCGTGAGCAGTTCTTC.

A few counts support this clonotype. The rearrangement joins TRBV25-1 to TRBJ2-7, with 12 bases matching TRBD1. The CDR3 loop spans 15 amino acids. CDR1 is MGHDK, CDR2 SYGVNS, per germline. The junction had 12 bases not matched to a gene; V was cut back by 8 bases and J by 7 bases. The CDR3 loop is CASSPGGTGGSEQYF. The CDR3 nucleotides read TGTGCCAGCTCTCCTGGGGGGACAGGGGGCAGTGAGCAGTACTTC.

This clonotype was recorded a few times. The rearrangement joins TRBV20-1 to TRBJ1-1, with a possible D match to TRBD1 (5 bases). This CDR3 contains 12 residues. Trimming stripped 5 bases from V and 7 bases from J, with 14 bases between. CDR1 and CDR2 (germline): DFQATT, SNEGSKA (reference sequence). The CDR3 loop reads CSAGQTPLEAFF. In DNA, the CDR3 is TGCAGTGCTGGACAAACCCCCCTTGAAGCTTTCTTT.

A few counts support this clonotype. The J gene is TRBJ2-1, the V gene TRBV7-8, with 9 bases identical to TRBD1. Unmatched junction bases numbered 2, after V lost 1 base and J lost 7 bases. This CDR3 is built from 14 residues. In germline, CDR1 is SGHVS, CDR2 FQNEAQ. The CDR3 sequence: CASSLGDRENEQFF. As DNA, the CDR3 is TGTGCCAGCAGCTTAGGGGACAGGGAGAATGAGCAGTTCTTC.

This clonotype was counted at least ten times. The chain employs TRBV11-2 and TRBJ2-3; possibly TRBD2 for D (6 bases). From germline, CDR1 is SGHAT and CDR2 FQNNGV. V was cut by 0 bases and J by 4 bases, with 8 bases left in between. The CDR3 runs to 14 residues. Here the CDR3 reads CASSLDRGSDTQYF. The CDR3 DNA reads TGTGCCAGCAGCTTAGATCGGGGGTCAGATACGCAGTATTTT.